This is a list of T cell receptor beta chains from one sample in a study of T-cell reconstitution after alpha-beta-depleted transplantation in children. TCRdb itself ran the PCR reads through MiXCR, one entry per CDR3 protein. Found here are some 300,000 distinct CDR3 sequences, roughly 8.2% of them singletons; the top ten hold approximately 8.2%. Sequencing used peripheral blood, obtained 360 days after TCRalphabeta/CD19-depleted stem cell transplant. These receptors were collected from a female patient between 2 and 15 years old who had a stem cell transplant for Fanconi anemia, so the T cells may come from the graft donor. Each CDR3 is given with its conserved first and last residue. The D gene is left open where the match is weak. Some rows have no size entry. The others give once, few or many, or a class for an expanded clone.

d_gene: TRBD2
v_gene: TRBV5-6
abundance: many
j_gene: TRBJ2-7
CDR3nt: TGTGCCAGCAGCCCCCTCGGACTAGTAGATCGCGAGCAGTACTTC
CDR3aa: CASSPLGLVDREQYF

d_gene: TRBD2
v_gene: TRBV28
abundance: .
j_gene: TRBJ2-5
CDR3nt: TGTGCCAGCACCGGGACTAGCAGAAAGACCCAGTACTTC
CDR3aa: CASTGTSRKTQYF

d_gene: .
v_gene: TRBV5-1
abundance: few
j_gene: TRBJ1-1
CDR3nt: TGCGCCAGCAGCTTGGCAGGGTATGGGAACACTGAAGCTTTCTTT
CDR3aa: CASSLAGYGNTEAFF

d_gene: .
v_gene: TRBV25-1
abundance: many
j_gene: TRBJ2-1
CDR3nt: TGTGCCAGCAGTGAAGGGGGAGGGGGCGCCTACAATGAGCAGTTCTTC
CDR3aa: CASSEGGGGAYNEQFF

d_gene: TRBD1
v_gene: TRBV7-9
abundance: many
j_gene: TRBJ1-1
CDR3nt: TGTGCCAGCAGCTTAAACTCCGGGGCAGGGGGATCTGAAGCTTTCTTT
CDR3aa: CASSLNSGAGGSEAFF

d_gene: .
v_gene: TRBV4-3
abundance: few
j_gene: TRBJ1-1
CDR3nt: TGCGCCAGCCAGGCTGAAGCTTTCTTT
CDR3aa: CASQAEAFF

d_gene: .
v_gene: TRBV12-3/TRBV12-4
abundance: many
j_gene: TRBJ1-1
CDR3nt: TGTGCCAGCAGTTTCCATCCGGGGACAAAACACCTTGAAGCTTTCTTT
CDR3aa: CASSFHPGTKHLEAFF

d_gene: TRBD2
v_gene: TRBV5-1
abundance: many
j_gene: TRBJ2-3
CDR3nt: TGCGCCAGCAGCTTGACTAGCGGGGGGGCCGAACGAACGCAGTATTTT
CDR3aa: CASSLTSGGAERTQYF

d_gene: TRBD1
v_gene: TRBV7-8
abundance: .
j_gene: TRBJ1-1
CDR3nt: TGTGCCAGCAGCTCCCTCCAGGGGGCAGGTCGCCTGAACACTGAAGCTTTCTTT
CDR3aa: CASSSLQGAGRLNTEAFF

d_gene: .
v_gene: TRBV6-6
abundance: many
j_gene: TRBJ1-2
CDR3nt: TGTGCCAGCAGAAGAACAGGGCTCTATGGCTACACCTTC
CDR3aa: CASRRTGLYGYTF

d_gene: TRBD2
v_gene: TRBV5-1
abundance: many
j_gene: TRBJ2-1
CDR3nt: TGCGCCAGCAGCACAGACCCTAGCGGGAGCGATGAGCAGTTCTTC
CDR3aa: CASSTDPSGSDEQFF

d_gene: .
v_gene: TRBV7-2
abundance: many
j_gene: TRBJ2-4
CDR3nt: TGTGCCAGCAGCTTAGCAGGGGTACCGCAAAACATTCAGTACTTC
CDR3aa: CASSLAGVPQNIQYF

d_gene: TRBD1
v_gene: TRBV29-1
abundance: .
j_gene: TRBJ1-2
CDR3nt: TGCAGCGTTTGGGACAGGGGGAACTACACCTTC
CDR3aa: CSVWDRGNYTF

d_gene: TRBD1
v_gene: TRBV5-1
abundance: many
j_gene: TRBJ2-1
CDR3nt: TGCGCCAGCAACACGGGTCAGGGGGACAATGAGCAGTTCTTC
CDR3aa: CASNTGQGDNEQFF

d_gene: TRBD2
v_gene: TRBV28
abundance: many
j_gene: TRBJ2-5
CDR3nt: TGTGCCAGCAGGAGGATAGCGGGGGGGCAAGAGACCCAGTACTTC
CDR3aa: CASRRIAGGQETQYF

d_gene: .
v_gene: TRBV6-5
abundance: .
j_gene: TRBJ1-1
CDR3nt: TGTGCCAGCAGTTACGGGCCGGCGATGAACACTGAAGCTTTCTTT
CDR3aa: CASSYGPAMNTEAFF

d_gene: .
v_gene: TRBV9
abundance: many
j_gene: TRBJ1-2
CDR3nt: TGTGCCAGCAGCGGTTCCTCAGGTGACGGTAGCACCTTC
CDR3aa: CASSGSSGDGSTF

d_gene: .
v_gene: TRBV4-3
abundance: few
j_gene: TRBJ2-3
CDR3nt: TGCGCCAGCAGCCAAGTTAACGGGGGCACAGATACGCAGTATTTT
CDR3aa: CASSQVNGGTDTQYF

d_gene: TRBD2
v_gene: TRBV11-3
abundance: many
j_gene: TRBJ2-3
CDR3nt: TGTGCCAGCAGCGCAGGGACTAGCGGAAGCACAGATACGCAGTATTTT
CDR3aa: CASSAGTSGSTDTQYF

d_gene: .
v_gene: TRBV20-1
abundance: many
j_gene: TRBJ2-5
CDR3nt: TGCAGTGCTAGAACCTGGACGGGAACCCAGTACTTC
CDR3aa: CSARTWTGTQYF

d_gene: TRBD2
v_gene: TRBV6-1
abundance: few
j_gene: TRBJ2-2
CDR3nt: TGTGCCAGCAAGGCGGGGGGCCGCACCGGGGAGCTGTTTTTT
CDR3aa: CASKAGGRTGELFF

d_gene: TRBD1
v_gene: TRBV29-1
abundance: many
j_gene: TRBJ2-1
CDR3nt: TGCAGCGTTGAAGGGGGGGCCGGGACAGGAAACAATGAGCAGTTCTTC
CDR3aa: CSVEGGAGTGNNEQFF

d_gene: .
v_gene: TRBV7-2
abundance: medium-sized
j_gene: TRBJ1-1
CDR3nt: TGTGCCAGCAGCTTGAATGGGGGGAAGGGAGCTTTCTTT
CDR3aa: CASSLNGGKGAFF

d_gene: .
v_gene: TRBV12-3/TRBV12-4
abundance: many
j_gene: TRBJ1-2
CDR3nt: TGTGCCAGCAGTTTGAGTGAGGGAGTTCCTCACTATGGCTACACCTTC
CDR3aa: CASSLSEGVPHYGYTF

d_gene: TRBD1
v_gene: TRBV11-2
abundance: few
j_gene: TRBJ2-7
CDR3nt: TGTGCCAGCAGCGTATGGGACAGGGGCTCCTACGAGCAGTACTTC
CDR3aa: CASSVWDRGSYEQYF

d_gene: TRBD2
v_gene: TRBV7-2
abundance: few
j_gene: TRBJ2-4
CDR3nt: TGTGCCAGCAGCACGGGGGGGGGCCGGGGAGCCAAAAACATTCAGTACTTC
CDR3aa: CASSTGGGRGAKNIQYF

d_gene: .
v_gene: TRBV20-1
abundance: .
j_gene: TRBJ1-4
CDR3nt: TGCAGTGCTAGGCCGGGTTCAACTAATGAAAAACTGTTTTTT
CDR3aa: CSARPGSTNEKLFF

d_gene: TRBD1
v_gene: TRBV11-1
abundance: few
j_gene: TRBJ1-4
CDR3nt: TGTGCCAGCAGCGTCTTTGAGCTCAGGGGGCGAACTAATGAAAAACTGTTTTTT
CDR3aa: CASSVFELRGRTNEKLFF

d_gene: .
v_gene: TRBV20-1
abundance: .
j_gene: TRBJ2-5
CDR3nt: TGCAGTGCTAGAGATTCTTCCGCCGCAGAGACCCAGTACTTC
CDR3aa: CSARDSSAAETQYF

d_gene: TRBD1
v_gene: TRBV18
abundance: many
j_gene: TRBJ1-6
CDR3nt: TGTGCCAGCTCACGGAGGACAGGGCAGGGTAATTCACCCCTCCACTTT
CDR3aa: CASSRRTGQGNSPLHF

d_gene: TRBD2
v_gene: TRBV12-3/TRBV12-4
abundance: .
j_gene: TRBJ2-1
CDR3nt: TGTGCCAGCAGCCTGACTAGCCATTATTACAATGAGCAGTTCTTC
CDR3aa: CASSLTSHYYNEQFF

d_gene: .
v_gene: TRBV18
abundance: .
j_gene: TRBJ2-7
CDR3nt: TGTGCCAGCTCACCTATATCGGGAGTGATCTACGAGCAGTACTTC
CDR3aa: CASSPISGVIYEQYF

d_gene: .
v_gene: TRBV2
abundance: few
j_gene: TRBJ2-1
CDR3nt: TGTGCCAGCATGTATCGATATGGGGCAGTTGAGCAGTTCTTC
CDR3aa: CASMYRYGAVEQFF

d_gene: TRBD1
v_gene: TRBV28
abundance: many
j_gene: TRBJ1-6
CDR3nt: TGTGCCAGCAGTTCCTACTCCGGGACAGGGTTCCCCCTCCACTTT
CDR3aa: CASSSYSGTGFPLHF

d_gene: TRBD2
v_gene: TRBV15
abundance: many
j_gene: TRBJ2-3
CDR3nt: TGTGCCACCAGCAGAGATGGGGGGGGAGATACGCAGTATTTT
CDR3aa: CATSRDGGGDTQYF

d_gene: TRBD2
v_gene: TRBV5-1
abundance: .
j_gene: TRBJ2-5
CDR3nt: TGCGCCAGCAGCTTAGCGGGAGGGCGGCGAGAGACCCAGTACTTC
CDR3aa: CASSLAGGRRETQYF

d_gene: .
v_gene: TRBV4-3
abundance: many
j_gene: TRBJ1-3
CDR3nt: TGCGCCAGCAGCCAAGATGGAGCAGGCCGAAACACCATATATTTT
CDR3aa: CASSQDGAGRNTIYF

d_gene: TRBD2
v_gene: TRBV20-1
abundance: many
j_gene: TRBJ2-5
CDR3nt: TGCAGTGCTGTAGCGGGGTGGGAGACCCAGTACTTC
CDR3aa: CSAVAGWETQYF

d_gene: .
v_gene: TRBV11-2
abundance: few
j_gene: TRBJ2-2
CDR3nt: TGTGCCAGCAGGACTATCGGGACCAACACCGGGGAGCTGTTTTTT
CDR3aa: CASRTIGTNTGELFF

d_gene: TRBD2
v_gene: TRBV5-1
abundance: many
j_gene: TRBJ2-3
CDR3nt: TGCGCCAGCAGCTTGGGTGCGGGAGGACTCACAGATACGCAGTATTTT
CDR3aa: CASSLGAGGLTDTQYF

d_gene: .
v_gene: TRBV27
abundance: few
j_gene: TRBJ1-5
CDR3nt: TGTGCCAGCAGTTTAATCGGGGGACACTCCAGCAATCAGCCCCAGCATTTT
CDR3aa: CASSLIGGHSSNQPQHF

d_gene: TRBD2
v_gene: TRBV4-1
abundance: few
j_gene: TRBJ2-3
CDR3nt: TGCGCCAGCAGCCAACATAGCGGGAGGTCGACAGATACGCAGTATTTT
CDR3aa: CASSQHSGRSTDTQYF

d_gene: .
v_gene: TRBV5-1
abundance: many
j_gene: TRBJ2-7
CDR3nt: TGCGCCAGCAGCTTGGTGCTGTCCTCCCCCGAGCAGTACTTC
CDR3aa: CASSLVLSSPEQYF

d_gene: TRBD1
v_gene: TRBV19
abundance: many
j_gene: TRBJ2-4
CDR3nt: TGTGCCAGTAGTACGGGACAGACGACCAAAAACATTCAGTACTTC
CDR3aa: CASSTGQTTKNIQYF

d_gene: .
v_gene: TRBV6-5
abundance: few
j_gene: TRBJ1-6
CDR3nt: TGTGCCAGCAGTTACTCGACCCTAGGGGTCTCCTCCTATAATTCACCCCTCCACTTT
CDR3aa: CASSYSTLGVSSYNSPLHF

d_gene: .
v_gene: TRBV2
abundance: few
j_gene: TRBJ2-3
CDR3nt: TGTGCCAGCAGTGCAAATTTTAAGGTGGATACGCAGTATTTT
CDR3aa: CASSANFKVDTQYF

d_gene: .
v_gene: TRBV5-5
abundance: .
j_gene: TRBJ1-1
CDR3nt: TGTGCCAGCAGCTTCTTAAGGGGTAGGAACACTGAAGCTTTCTTT
CDR3aa: CASSFLRGRNTEAFF

d_gene: .
v_gene: TRBV6-5
abundance: many
j_gene: TRBJ1-1
CDR3nt: TGTGCCAGCAGTCTACGGGCAGGGAAGGGGAACACTGAAGCTTTCTTT
CDR3aa: CASSLRAGKGNTEAFF

d_gene: .
v_gene: TRBV6-2/TRBV6-3
abundance: few
j_gene: TRBJ2-1
CDR3nt: TGTGCCAGCAGTTTTCCCCAGCGGGCCAATTATAGGAGCTCCTACAATGAGCAGTTCTTC
CDR3aa: CASSFPQRANYRSSYNEQFF

d_gene: .
v_gene: TRBV7-9
abundance: many
j_gene: TRBJ2-7
CDR3nt: TGTGCCAGCAGCCCGGACAGATACGAGCAGTACTTC
CDR3aa: CASSPDRYEQYF

d_gene: TRBD1
v_gene: TRBV20-1
abundance: many
j_gene: TRBJ1-2
CDR3nt: TGCAGTGCTAGAGATAGACAGGGGGCCTTCTCAGGCTACACCTTC
CDR3aa: CSARDRQGAFSGYTF